The 6 T cell receptor beta chains below all came from one sample that was sequenced in a study of T cell changes during pregnancy in multiple sclerosis. Sequencing used immunoSEQ multiplex PCR; TCRdb keeps in-frame clones, though not all of them. This sample has 70,000 to 95,000 clones, with around nine tenths found just once. This material consisted of peripheral blood, taken in the second trimester of pregnancy. These receptors were taken from a female donor in good health, enrolled as a control in a pregnancy study.

V usage is TRBV25-1 and J usage is TRBJ1-2, with 7 bases lining up with TRBD1. Looked up from germline, CDR1 is MGHDK and CDR2 is SYGVNS. V lost 2 bases, J lost 4 bases, and 4 bases stayed unmatched. The CDR3 extends over 14 amino acids. The CDR3 is CASSEKGAGYGYTF. The CDR3 nucleotides read TGTGCCAGCAGTGAAAAGGGGGCAGGCTATGGCTACACCTTC.

J is TRBJ2-3 and V is TRBV19, with TRBD2 identical over 11 bases. The V and J ends lost 5 bases and 1 base, in that order; junction bases with no gene match: 2. There are 15 residues in the CDR3. Germline values: CDR1 LNHDA, CDR2 SQIVND (reference sequence). CDR3 nucleotides: TGTGCCAGTAGTTTACTAGCGGGGGGCACAGATACGCAGTATTTT. Protein sequence: CASSLLAGGTDTQYF.

The chain couples TRBV4-3 to TRBJ2-3; D might be TRBD2 (5 bases). This CDR3 contains 13 residues. V lost 3 bases to trimming and J lost 6 bases, with 10 bases between them. CDR1 and CDR2 from the germline V gene are LGHNA and YSLEER. CDR3 loop: CASSQERDDTQYF. CDR3 in DNA: TGCGCCAGCAGCCAGGAGAGGGATGATACGCAGTATTTT.

The chain recombines TRBV19 with TRBJ2-1, with D possibly matching TRBD2 (6 bases). Germline V gene data show CDR1 as LNHDA and CDR2 as SQIVND (reference sequence). Trimming cost V 0 bases and J 9 bases, with 9 bases left between them. This CDR3 region has 13 residues. CDR3: CASSIEGGGEQFF. For the CDR3, the DNA is TGTGCCAGTAGTATAGAGGGGGGAGGTGAGCAGTTCTTC.

The rearrangement links TRBV7-9 to TRBJ2-1; 7 nucleotides line up with TRBD1. Trimming removed 7 bases from V and 6 bases from J; junction bases left unmatched: 6. The CDR3 is made up of 13 amino acids. CDR1 is SEHNR, CDR2 FQNEAQ, per germline (reference sequence). Here the CDR3 DNA reads TGTGCCAGCATCCAGGGACAGCTCAATGAGCAGTTCTTC. Protein: CASIQGQLNEQFF.

This chain connects TRBV7-3 to TRBJ2-3, with 11 bases identical to TRBD2. Trimming removed 5 bases from V and 2 bases from J; junction bases left unmatched: 3. Germline loops: CDR1 SGHTA, CDR2 FQGTGA. This CDR3 has 15 amino acids. The CDR3 reads CASSALAGDTDTQYF. In DNA, the CDR3 is TGTGCCAGCAGCGCACTAGCGGGGGACACAGATACGCAGTATTTT. The full variable domain, its missing parts supplied by reference TRBV7-3 and TRBJ2-3, is GAGVSQTPSNKVTEKGKYVELRCDPISGHTALYWYRQSLGQGPEFLIYFQGTGAADDSGLPNDRFFAVRPEGSVSTLKIQRTERGDSAVYLCASSALAGDTDTQYFGPGTRLTVL.